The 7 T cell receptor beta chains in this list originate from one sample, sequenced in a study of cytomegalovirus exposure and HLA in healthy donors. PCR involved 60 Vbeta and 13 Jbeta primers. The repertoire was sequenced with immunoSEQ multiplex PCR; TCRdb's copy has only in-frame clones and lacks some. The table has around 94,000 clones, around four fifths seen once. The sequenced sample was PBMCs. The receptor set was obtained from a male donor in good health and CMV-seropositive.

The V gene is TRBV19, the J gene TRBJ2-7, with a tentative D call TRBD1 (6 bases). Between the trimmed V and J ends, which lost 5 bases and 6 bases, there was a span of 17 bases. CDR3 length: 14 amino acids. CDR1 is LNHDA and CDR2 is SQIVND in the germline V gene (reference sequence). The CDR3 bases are TGTGCCAGTAGTGTAACAGGGTCATCAGGCGAGCAGTACTTC. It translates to CASSVTGSSGEQYF.

Written as DNA, the CDR3 is TGTGCCAGCAGTACCGACAGGGGGCCTGTTGGCTACACCTTC. Its translation is CASSTDRGPVGYTF. The rearrangement links TRBV6-5 to TRBJ1-2; 10 bases map to TRBD1. Germline loops: CDR1 MNHEY, CDR2 SVGAGI. V lost 5 bases to trimming and J lost 7 bases; unmatched junction nucleotides: 7. This CDR3 spans 14 amino acids.

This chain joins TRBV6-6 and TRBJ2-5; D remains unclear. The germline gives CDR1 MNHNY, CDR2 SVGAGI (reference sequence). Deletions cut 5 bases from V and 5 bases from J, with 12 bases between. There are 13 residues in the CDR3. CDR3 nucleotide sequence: TGTGCCAGCAGTACATCTAGGCGGGAGACCCAGTACTTC. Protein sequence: CASSTSRRETQYF.

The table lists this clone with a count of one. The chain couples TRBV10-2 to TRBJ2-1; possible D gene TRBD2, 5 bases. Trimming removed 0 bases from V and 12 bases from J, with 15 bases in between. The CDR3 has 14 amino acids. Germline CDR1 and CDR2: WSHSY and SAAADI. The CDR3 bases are TGCGCCAGCAGTGAGTCGCGGACTGTGAATAGGCAGTTCTTC. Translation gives CASSESRTVNRQFF.

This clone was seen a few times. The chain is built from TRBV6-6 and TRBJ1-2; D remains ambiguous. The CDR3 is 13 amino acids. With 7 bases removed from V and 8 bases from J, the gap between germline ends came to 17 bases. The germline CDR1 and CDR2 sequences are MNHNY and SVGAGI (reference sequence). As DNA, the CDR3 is TGTGCCAGCACCTCAGAGGCGGATTCGGGCTACACCTTC. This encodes CASTSEADSGYTF.

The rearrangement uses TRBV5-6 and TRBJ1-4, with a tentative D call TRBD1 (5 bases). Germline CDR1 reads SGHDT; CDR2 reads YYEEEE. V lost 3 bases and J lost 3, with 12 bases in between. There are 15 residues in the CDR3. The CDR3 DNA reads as TGTGCCAGCAGCTGGCGGGGGGACCCTAATGAAAAACTGTTTTTT. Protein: CASSWRGDPNEKLFF.

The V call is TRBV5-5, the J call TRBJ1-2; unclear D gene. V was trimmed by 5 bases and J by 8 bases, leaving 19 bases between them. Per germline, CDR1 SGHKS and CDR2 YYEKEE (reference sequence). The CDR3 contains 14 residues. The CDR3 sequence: CASRPQIGYEGYTF. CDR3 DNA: TGTGCCAGCAGACCACAAATCGGGTATGAAGGCTACACCTTC.